These 32 T cell receptor beta chains were all obtained from the same sample, sequenced in a study of blood T cell repertoires in COVID-19. Data came from immunoSEQ multiplex PCR; TCRdb stores just in-frame clones and leaves some out. Of about 64,000 clones in the sample, about 88% were seen once. The specimen was peripheral blood. The origin of the receptors is a man aged 65 to 79 with acute or convalescent COVID-19.

The rearrangement joins TRBV7-9 to TRBJ2-3, with 11 bases aligning to TRBD1. The CDR3 is 15 residues long. The V gene's germline CDR1 is SEHNR and CDR2 FQNEAQ (reference sequence). The V and J ends lost 4 bases and 6 bases, in that order; junction bases with no gene match: 6. CDR3 nucleotide sequence: TGTGCCAGCAGCTCCGGACAGGGGGCTCCTGATACGCAGTATTTT. This translates into CASSSGQGAPDTQYF. The full variable domain, rest sourced from reference TRBV7-9 and TRBJ2-3, is DTGVSQNPRHKITKRGQNVTFRCDPISEHNRLYWYRQTLGQGPEFLTYFQNEAQLEKSRLLSDRFSAERPKGSFSTLEIQRTEQGDSAMYLCASSSGQGAPDTQYFGPGTRLTVL.

J is TRBJ1-1 and V is TRBV5-4, with 9 positions matching TRBD1. Germline CDR1 SGHNT, CDR2 YYREEE (reference sequence). The J segment lost 1 base and the V segment lost 4 bases, leaving 5 bases of the junction unmatched. The CDR3 is 15 residues long. The CDR3, as DNA: TGTGCCAGCAGCCCGACAGGGGGTAGGAACACTGAAGCTTTCTTT. Amino acids: CASSPTGGRNTEAFF.

This clone appeared a few times. This chain uses TRBV4-3 with TRBJ2-5; 9 positions agree with TRBD2. Germline V lookup: CDR1 LGHNA, CDR2 YSLEER. The CDR3 loop spans 15 amino acids. V shed 0 bases, J shed 1 base, and the junction held 0 bases outside the gene matches. CDR3 in DNA: TGCGCCAGCAGCCAAGAGACTAGCGGCCAAGAGACCCAGTACTTC. Protein sequence: CASSQETSGQETQYF.

This chain joins TRBV2 and TRBJ2-3; 7 positions agree with TRBD1. Germline-derived CDR1 and CDR2 are SNHLY and FYNNEI. There are 15 residues in the CDR3. With 6 bases clipped from V and 3 bases from J, the junction kept 9 bases outside the gene matches. CDR3 coding DNA: TGTGCCAGCAGGCCGGGACAGCAAGGGACAGATACGCAGTATTTT. The encoded protein is CASRPGQQGTDTQYF. Full variable domain (missing parts from reference TRBV2 and TRBJ2-3): EPEVTQTPSHQVTQMGQEVILRCVPISNHLYFYWYRQILGQKVEFLVSFYNNEISEKSEIFDDQFSVERPDGSNFTLKIRSTKLEDSAMYFCASRPGQQGTDTQYFGPGTRLTVL.

This chain links TRBV6-1 with TRBJ2-5; 7 bases match TRBD1. Germline lookup yields CDR1 MNHNS and CDR2 SASEGT. V trimming: 0 bases; J trimming: 2 bases; junction bases outside the gene matches: 6. This CDR3 contains 16 residues. For the CDR3, the DNA is TGTGCCAGCAGTGAAGCGGCGACAGGGCCACAAGAGACCCAGTACTTC. Its protein product is CASSEAATGPQETQYF.

The V and J genes are TRBV4-1 and TRBJ1-6; the D gene is possibly TRBD1 (5 bases). V was shortened by 1 base and J by 5 bases, with 9 bases between the two germline ends. This CDR3 spans 15 amino acids. Germline V gene lookup returns CDR1 MGHRA and CDR2 YSYEKL. CDR3 sequence reads: CASSQVSGDNSPLHF. DNA for the CDR3: TGCGCCAGCAGCCAAGTTTCGGGGGATAATTCACCCCTCCACTTT.

The table lists this clone with a count of one. The chain is built from TRBV7-3 and TRBJ2-7; 8 bases match TRBD2. This CDR3 has 15 amino acids. J gave up 1 base and V 3 bases, and 5 bases lay outside the gene matches. Germline CDR1 reads SGHTA; CDR2 reads FQGTGA. The CDR3 here is CASSLAGGPSYEQYF. CDR3 bases: TGTGCCAGCAGCTTGGCGGGGGGTCCGTCCTACGAGCAGTACTTC.

The chain links TRBV2 to TRBJ2-2; 7 nucleotides agree with TRBD1. The CDR3 is 16 residues long. Trimming removed 6 bases from V and 2 bases from J; junction bases left unmatched: 9. Germline V gives CDR1 SNHLY, CDR2 FYNNEI. The DNA for the CDR3 is TGTGCCAGCAGACCAAGGGGGCCCCTTAACACCGGGGAGCTGTTTTTT. Translating gives CASRPRGPLNTGELFF.

V and J are TRBV6-1 and TRBJ1-6; 7 nucleotides align to TRBD1. Losses at the gene ends were 6 bases for V and 6 bases for J; bases not matched to a gene: 8. This CDR3 region has 15 residues. From germline, CDR1 is MNHNS and CDR2 SASEGT. Here the CDR3 reads CASRPPGQPNSPLHF. Written as DNA, the CDR3 is TGTGCCAGCAGACCTCCGGGACAGCCTAATTCACCCCTCCACTTT.

The chain combines TRBV12-5 with TRBJ2-7; TRBD2 agrees at 7 bases. CDR3 length: 16 amino acids. The germline V gene encodes CDR1 LGHNT and CDR2 FRNRAP. J lost 6 bases, V lost 0 bases, and 11 bases had no gene match. The CDR3 spells CASGLVVTRPGGEQYF. The CDR3 DNA sequence: TGTGCTAGTGGTTTGGTAGTAACCCGGCCGGGGGGCGAGCAGTACTTC.

J is TRBJ2-1 and V is TRBV5-5; TRBD2 aligns across 13 bases. The CDR3 contains 16 residues. Germline-derived CDR1 and CDR2 are SGHKS and YYEKEE (reference sequence). The V segment lost 5 bases and the J segment 3 bases; nucleotides outside the gene matches: 5. The CDR3 DNA is TGTGCCAGCAGTCCAAGACTAGCGGGGGGCTACAATGAGCAGTTCTTC. As protein: CASSPRLAGGYNEQFF.

V gene TRBV28 combines with J gene TRBJ2-1; 11 bases map to TRBD1. V dropped 7 bases and J dropped 7; count of bases not matched to a gene: 9. This CDR3 spans 15 amino acids. Germline V lookup: CDR1 MDHEN, CDR2 SYDVKM. As DNA, the CDR3 is TGTGCCAGCATTCCTCAGGGGACAGGGGGAAATGAGCAGTTCTTC. It codes for CASIPQGTGGNEQFF.

The gene calls are TRBV28 and TRBJ1-6, with a weak D call TRBD1 (6 bases). The CDR3 has 15 amino acids. Germline V gene lookup returns CDR1 MDHEN and CDR2 SYDVKM. V lost 10 bases, J lost 0 bases, and 13 bases lay in between. CDR3 sequence: CATYTGSSYNSPLHF. As DNA, the CDR3 is TGTGCCACCTATACAGGGAGCTCCTATAATTCACCCCTCCACTTT. Drawing the rest from reference TRBV28 and TRBJ1-6, the complete variable domain is DVKVTQSSRYLVKRTGEKVFLECVQDMDHENMFWYRQDPGLGLRLIYFSYDVKMKEKGDIPEGYSVSREKKERFSLILESASTNQTSMYLCATYTGSSYNSPLHFGNGTRLTVT.

This chain joins TRBV28 and TRBJ1-2, with unresolved D. The germline gives CDR1 MDHEN, CDR2 SYDVKM. The V and J ends lost 6 bases and 4 bases respectively, with 9 bases between them. The CDR3 runs 12 residues. Here the CDR3 reads CASSDIFYGYTF. The CDR3 DNA sequence: TGTGCCAGCAGCGACATCTTCTATGGCTACACCTTC.

The chain links TRBV18 to TRBJ2-7, with 12 bases lining up with TRBD2. This CDR3 has 16 amino acids. Per the germline V gene, CDR1 is KGHSH and CDR2 is LQKENI. The V and J ends lost 5 bases and 5 bases, in that order; junction bases with no gene match: 10. The CDR3 here is CASSAELAGGNNEQYF. CDR3 DNA: TGTGCCAGCTCAGCCGAACTAGCGGGGGGAAATAACGAGCAGTACTTC.

The gene calls are TRBV10-2 and TRBJ2-7; D uncertain. The CDR3 has 15 amino acids. Trimming shortened V by 0 bases and J by 3 bases, and 12 bases separated the two germline ends. The germline V gene has CDR1 WSHSY and CDR2 SAAADI. The DNA for the CDR3 is TGCGCCAGCAGTGAGTCCCCGGGTAGCCGCTACGAGCAGTACTTC. This translates into CASSESPGSRYEQYF.

The V call is TRBV27, the J call TRBJ2-1, with 8 bases fitting TRBD1. CDR1 and CDR2 (germline): MNHEY, SMNVEV (reference sequence). The ends lost 4 bases at V and 5 bases at J; junction bases unmatched: 13. The CDR3 totals 17 residues. CDR3 bases: TGTGCCAGCAGTTCTCGTCAAAGGACAGGGACACACAATGAGCAGTTCTTC. Protein product: CASSSRQRTGTHNEQFF.

The chain recombines TRBV29-1 with TRBJ2-5; 8 positions match TRBD1. Per the germline V gene, CDR1 is SQVTM and CDR2 is ANQGSEA. Trimming removed 4 bases from V and 3 bases from J; junction bases left unmatched: 4. This CDR3 contains 13 residues. The CDR3 bases are TGCAGCGTTGGACAGGGGCACGAAGAGACCCAGTACTTC. Amino acids: CSVGQGHEETQYF. Supplemented by reference TRBV29-1 and TRBJ2-5, the full variable domain reads SAVISQKPSRDICQRGTSLTIQCQVDSQVTMMFWYRQQPGQSLTLIATANQGSEATYESGFVIDKFPISRPNLTFSTLTVSNMSPEDSSIYLCSVGQGHEETQYFGPGTRLLVL.

The chain has TRBV6-5 and TRBJ1-2, with TRBD1 matching over 8 bases. The germline V gene has CDR1 MNHEY and CDR2 SVGAGI. Losses at the gene ends were 6 bases for V and 2 bases for J; bases not matched to a gene: 8. The CDR3 runs 15 residues. The chain's CDR3 is CASSATGVMNYGYTF. The CDR3 DNA sequence: TGTGCCAGCAGCGCGACAGGGGTTATGAACTATGGCTACACCTTC.

The rearrangement links TRBV7-9 to TRBJ2-3, with D perhaps TRBD1 (6 bases). The CDR3 sequence is 15 residues long. The germline V gene encodes CDR1 SEHNR and CDR2 FQNEAQ (reference sequence). Trimming removed 1 base at V and 4 bases at J, with 12 bases between. The CDR3 DNA is TGTGCCAGCAGCTTAGAGATCTCAGGGGCAGATACGCAGTATTTT. This codes for CASSLEISGADTQYF.

CDR3 residues: CASSQARAGDQREQYF. CDR3 DNA sequence: TGTGCCAGCAGCCAAGCACGCGCGGGGGACCAGAGGGAGCAGTACTTC. The gene calls are TRBV4-2 and TRBJ2-7; 7 nucleotides agree with TRBD2. The germline CDR1 and CDR2 sequences are LGHNA and YNFKEQ. V gave up 1 base and J gave up 7 bases; unmatched junction bases: 13. This CDR3 spans 16 amino acids.

The chain is built from TRBV7-9 and TRBJ1-1; maybe TRBD1 (6 bases). The CDR3 totals 15 residues. The ends were cut back, 3 bases at V and 6 bases at J, with 17 bases in the middle. Germline CDR1 reads SEHNR; CDR2 reads FQNEAQ (reference sequence). CDR3 protein: CASSFSGGLRAEAFF. In DNA form, the CDR3 reads TGTGCCAGCAGCTTCTCCGGGGGGCTGAGGGCTGAAGCTTTCTTT.

The chain joins TRBV9 to TRBJ1-2, with D uncertain. Looked up from germline, CDR1 is SGDLS and CDR2 is YYNGEE. The CDR3 extends over 13 amino acids. Trimming shortened V by 4 bases and J by 3 bases, and 10 bases separated the two germline ends. The CDR3 loop reads CASSPPDYYGYTF. The DNA of the CDR3 is TGTGCCAGCAGCCCCCCAGATTACTATGGCTACACCTTC.

This sequence joins TRBV7-9 and TRBJ1-2; 7 positions match TRBD1. CDR1 is SEHNR, CDR2 FQNEAQ, per germline (reference sequence). The CDR3 has 15 residues. The V segment lost 5 bases and the J segment 4 bases; nucleotides outside the gene matches: 10. The CDR3 DNA follows: TGTGCCAGCAGCCAACCGGGACAGAGCATCTATGGCTACACCTTC. Translating gives CASSQPGQSIYGYTF. The whole variable domain, filled in from reference TRBV7-9 and TRBJ1-2, reads DTGVSQNPRHKITKRGQNVTFRCDPISEHNRLYWYRQTLGQGPEFLTYFQNEAQLEKSRLLSDRFSAERPKGSFSTLEIQRTEQGDSAMYLCASSQPGQSIYGYTFGSGTRLTVV.

Notes on this clone: Other DNA sequences within the sample encode an identical CDR3. This sequence joins TRBV18 and TRBJ2-5; D possibly corresponds to TRBD2 (5 bases). The germline V gene encodes CDR1 KGHSH and CDR2 LQKENI. V was clipped by 3 bases and J by 3 bases, with 8 bases between them. The CDR3 runs 13 residues. For the CDR3, the DNA is TGTGCCAGCTCACCCGGACTGGAAGAGACCCAGTACTTC. Protein: CASSPGLEETQYF.

This sequence joins TRBV2 and TRBJ1-3, with 9 positions matching TRBD1. Germline values: CDR1 SNHLY, CDR2 FYNNEI. With 6 bases clipped from V and 3 bases from J, the junction kept 3 bases outside the gene matches. The CDR3 has 14 amino acids. As DNA, the CDR3 is TGTGCCAGCAGGGCGGACAGGGGTGGAAACACCATATATTTT. Translating it yields CASRADRGGNTIYF.

The chain has TRBV28 and TRBJ1-2; D gene ambiguous. Germline V gene sequence: CDR1 MDHEN, CDR2 SYDVKM. Trimming pared 5 bases from V and 4 bases from J, leaving 14 bases between. The CDR3 sequence is 14 residues long. The CDR3 sequence is CASSRTRELYGYTF. The CDR3 bases are TGTGCCAGCAGTCGAACCCGGGAGCTCTATGGCTACACCTTC.

V usage is TRBV7-2 and J usage is TRBJ2-1, with no clear D. The CDR3 spans 16 residues. Between the trimmed V and J ends, which lost 1 base and 1 base, there was a span of 11 bases. Germline lookup yields CDR1 SGHTA and CDR2 FQGNSA. For the CDR3, the DNA is TGTGCCAGCAGCTTAGGGCTAGTTTGGTCCTACAATGAGCAGTTCTTC. It encodes CASSLGLVWSYNEQFF.

The chain has TRBV4-3 and TRBJ2-3, with D maybe TRBD2 (7 bases). This CDR3 has 18 residues. Between the trimmed V and J ends, which lost 4 bases and 0 bases, there was a span of 20 bases. The germline V gene encodes CDR1 LGHNA and CDR2 YSLEER. CDR3 region: CASSRSRWGGGSTDTQYF. DNA for the CDR3: TGCGCCAGCAGCCGATCCCGGTGGGGCGGGGGCAGCACAGATACGCAGTATTTT.

This chain connects TRBV27 to TRBJ1-4, with 7 bases fitting TRBD1. Trimming removed 6 bases from V and 4 bases from J; junction bases left unmatched: 5. There are 14 residues in the CDR3. Germline assignment: CDR1 MNHEY and CDR2 SMNVEV (reference sequence). CDR3 DNA: TGTGCCAGCAGAAAGACAGGGATTAATGAAAAACTGTTTTTT. Amino acids: CASRKTGINEKLFF.

This clone was seen once. The chain is built from TRBV2 and TRBJ2-7; 8 bases are shared with TRBD1. CDR1 and CDR2 (germline): SNHLY, FYNNEI. V was clipped by 8 bases and J by 0 bases; unmatched bases: 9. The CDR3 has 15 amino acids. CDR3 sequence (DNA): TGTGCCAGCCATGGGAGGACAGGGAGCTCCTACGAGCAGTACTTC. This gives the protein CASHGRTGSSYEQYF.

J is TRBJ1-2 and V is TRBV6-2 or TRBV6-3; 12 bases align to TRBD1. Germline V gives CDR1 MNHEY, CDR2 SVGEGT. The V gene end was trimmed by 4 bases and the J gene end by 8 bases; junction bases not matched to a gene: 14. This CDR3 region has 17 residues. Written as DNA, the CDR3 is TGTGCCAGCAGTTCCGGGACAGGGGGCTTCCACCTGGAGGGCTACACCTTC. It codes for CASSSGTGGFHLEGYTF.